These 20 T cell receptor beta chains were all obtained from the same sample, sequenced in a study of human T cells and chemical hapten exposure (dated by TCRdb to 2020 to 2023). The time point label, read with the paper, signifies: patch test 1, 2 weeks after DPC sensitization. What the treatment or condition label conveys for this sample: therapeutic diphenylcyclopropenone sensitization with weekly scalp DPC. Libraries were prepared through RACE. The sequencer was a NextSeq 500. TCRdb took the public reads, trimmed them with fastp at Q25, ran MiXCR for clone calling and kept in-frame beta chains. One record per CDR3 amino acid sequence lists the most common genes and DNA. The sample yields more than 150,000 distinct CDR3 sequences; approximately 15% were counted once. The ten top clones hold about 1.7% of the sample. The sample in question was whole blood, obtained in connection with sensitization to the hapten diphenylcyclopropenone (DPC). Receptors were obtained from a woman aged 25 to 39 with alopecia areata. Some clones in this sample may be carry-over from other donors' samples.

V usage is TRBV6-6 and J usage is TRBJ2-7; 7 nucleotides align to TRBD2. Germline lookup yields CDR1 MNHNY and CDR2 SVGAGI (reference sequence). The CDR3 covers 12 residues. The junction had 5 bases not matched to a gene; V was cut back by 5 bases and J by 7 bases. CDR3 DNA sequence: TGTGCCAGCAGTAGAAGCGGGGAAGAGCAGTACTTC. Amino acid sequence: CASSRSGEEQYF.

This rearrangement joins TRBV7-2 to TRBJ2-7; a possible D gene is TRBD1 (6 bases). CDR1 is SGHTA and CDR2 is FQGNSA in the germline V gene. The CDR3 covers 13 residues. Deletions cut 3 bases from V and 4 bases from J, with 10 bases between. The chain's CDR3 is CASSLYRGYEQYF. The CDR3 DNA sequence: TGTGCCAGCAGCTTGTATAGGGGGTACGAGCAGTACTTC.

The chain joins TRBV28 to TRBJ1-4; D unresolved. Germline V CDR1 and CDR2: MDHEN, SYDVKM. Between the trimmed V and J ends, which lost 3 bases and 4 bases, there was a span of 12 bases. There are 15 residues in the CDR3. The CDR3 DNA sequence: TGTGCCAGCAGTTTCGGCGGCCCCCTTAATGAAAAACTGTTTTTT. As protein: CASSFGGPLNEKLFF.

V gene TRBV7-9 combines with J gene TRBJ2-3; 8 bases fit TRBD2. The CDR3 sequence is 16 residues long. With V trimmed by 4 bases and J by 6 bases, 12 bases remained unmatched. Germline-derived CDR1 and CDR2 are SEHNR and FQNEAQ (reference sequence). The CDR3 region has the DNA TGTGCCAGCAGCTCCCTACCGACTAGCGTATACGATACGCAGTATTTT. Protein sequence: CASSSLPTSVYDTQYF.

This clonotype was seen ten or more times. This chain uses TRBV18 with TRBJ1-5; D remains ambiguous. The germline V gene has CDR1 KGHSH and CDR2 LQKENI. V lost 3 bases, J lost 4 bases, and 7 bases lay in between. The CDR3 is 13 amino acids. CDR3 nucleotide sequence: TGTGCCAGCTCACCGAATTCTAATCAGCCCCAGCATTTT. Its protein product is CASSPNSNQPQHF. Filled out from reference TRBV18 and TRBJ1-5, the complete variable domain reads NAGVMQNPRHLVRRRGQEARLRCSPMKGHSHVYWYRQLPEEGLKFMVYLQKENIIDESGMPKERFSAEFPKEGPSILRIQQVVRGDSAAYFCASSPNSNQPQHFGDGTRLSIL.

The table lists this clonotype with many counts. The chain combines TRBV7-2 with TRBJ1-1; tentatively, D is TRBD1 (5 bases). From germline, CDR1 is SGHTA and CDR2 FQGNSA. Trimming took 6 bases from V and 4 from J, leaving 12 bases between them. The CDR3 spans 13 residues. CDR3 in amino acids: CASRRQLSTEAFF. CDR3 in DNA: TGTGCCAGCAGAAGACAGTTAAGCACTGAAGCTTTCTTT.

The rearrangement links TRBV10-3 to TRBJ2-1, with D perhaps matching TRBD2 (6 bases). From germline, CDR1 is ENHRY and CDR2 SYGVKD. CDR3 length equals 15 residues. V lost 8 bases, J lost 6 bases, and 20 bases lay in between. CDR3 in amino acids: CAIAPGLTGANEQFF. The CDR3 DNA sequence: TGTGCCATCGCCCCGGGACTGACCGGGGCCAATGAGCAGTTCTTC.

This clonotype was observed a few times. This sequence joins TRBV6-2 or TRBV6-3 and TRBJ1-1; D remains unclear. Trimming took off 8 bases at V and 1 base at J, with 17 bases between the two ends. The CDR3 spans 15 residues. Germline-derived CDR1 and CDR2 are MNHEY and SVGEGT. The CDR3 here is CASRGLSTENTEAFF. CDR3 DNA: TGTGCCAGCCGCGGGCTTTCTACCGAGAACACTGAAGCTTTCTTT.

This clonotype turned up a few times. This rearrangement joins TRBV12-5 to TRBJ2-7; tentatively, D is TRBD2 (5 bases). V was cut by 7 bases and J by 4 bases, with 14 bases left in between. The germline gives CDR1 LGHNT, CDR2 FRNRAP. This CDR3 comprises 13 residues. The CDR3 sequence: CASAEGRSYEQYF. DNA of the CDR3: TGTGCTAGTGCCGAGGGCCGTTCGTACGAGCAGTACTTC.

Only a few counts were recorded for this clonotype. The rearrangement joins TRBV5-1 to TRBJ1-2; TRBD1 matches at 10 bases. The CDR3 totals 15 residues. Germline loops: CDR1 SGHRS, CDR2 YFSETQ. The junction had 3 bases not matched to a gene; V was cut back by 4 bases and J by 0 bases. The CDR3, as DNA: TGCGCCAGCAGCATTGGGACAGGGGCTAACTATGGCTACACCTTC. Translation: CASSIGTGANYGYTF. The full variable domain, its missing parts supplied by reference TRBV5-1 and TRBJ1-2, is KAGVTQTPRYLIKTRGQQVTLSCSPISGHRSVSWYQQTPGQGLQFLFEYFSETQRNKGNFPGRFSGRQFSNSRSEMNVSTLELGDSALYLCASSIGTGANYGYTFGSGTRLTVV.

This clonotype was observed many times. The gene calls are TRBV2 and TRBJ1-5, with unresolved D. The V gene lost 6 bases and the J gene lost 4 bases, with 13 bases spanning the gap. The germline V gene encodes CDR1 SNHLY and CDR2 FYNNEI. The CDR3 consists of 14 residues. The CDR3 coding sequence is TGTGCCAGCAGAGGTATGTGGGGAAATCAGCCCCAGCATTTT. Protein product: CASRGMWGNQPQHF.

The DNA for the CDR3 is TGTGCCACCAGCAGAGTGGGGCAGGGTACTGTCACAGATACGCAGTATTTT. The encoded protein is CATSRVGQGTVTDTQYF. The chain combines TRBV15 with TRBJ2-3; tentatively, D is TRBD1 (5 bases). The CDR3 is made up of 17 amino acids. The V gene's germline CDR1 is LNHNV and CDR2 YYDKDF (reference sequence). Trimming took off 1 base at V and 2 bases at J, with 16 bases between the two ends.

This clonotype has just a few counts. CDR3 amino acids: CASSMTASNYGYTF. In DNA, the CDR3 is TGTGCCAGTAGTATGACAGCTTCTAACTATGGCTACACCTTC. J is TRBJ1-2 and V is TRBV19; D is perhaps TRBD1 (5 bases). CDR3 length equals 14 residues. V lost 3 bases, J lost 0 bases, and 8 bases lay in between. The V gene's germline CDR1 is LNHDA and CDR2 SQIVND (reference sequence).

The CDR3 region has the DNA TGCAGTGCTCGACAGGGGAACACTGAAGCTTTCTTT. Translation gives CSARQGNTEAFF. The genes are TRBV20-1 and TRBJ1-1; 7 nucleotides align to TRBD1. V lost 5 bases to trimming and J lost 1 base; unmatched junction nucleotides: 1. The CDR3 runs 12 residues. Germline CDR1 is DFQATT and CDR2 is SNEGSKA (reference sequence).

A few counts support this clonotype. The rearrangement links TRBV18 to TRBJ2-1; 7 nucleotides align to TRBD1. CDR1 is KGHSH, CDR2 LQKENI, per germline. The CDR3 is made up of 12 amino acids. The J segment lost 8 bases and the V segment lost 5 bases, leaving 3 bases of the junction unmatched. CDR3 in DNA: TGTGCCAGCTCAGGTACAGGGGATGAGCAGTTCTTC. It specifies CASSGTGDEQFF.

A few counts support this clonotype. The chain joins TRBV15 to TRBJ2-3; 7 nucleotides agree with TRBD2. The CDR3 extends over 15 amino acids. Losses at the gene ends were 5 bases for V and 4 bases for J; bases not matched to a gene: 9. From germline, CDR1 is LNHNV and CDR2 YYDKDF (reference sequence). CDR3 bases: TGTGCCACCAGCTCGGGGGAGGGGCTGGCAGATACGCAGTATTTT. It specifies CATSSGEGLADTQYF.

The chain links TRBV19 to TRBJ2-1; no firm D call. V was clipped by 2 bases and J by 3 bases, with 17 bases between them. The length of the CDR3 is 17 residues. Germline assignment: CDR1 LNHDA and CDR2 SQIVND (reference sequence). CDR3 loop: CASSIPYQASRYNEQFF. The CDR3, as DNA: TGTGCCAGTAGTATACCATATCAGGCCTCCCGCTACAATGAGCAGTTCTTC.

This clonotype has just a few counts. V gene TRBV29-1 combines with J gene TRBJ2-5; D may be TRBD2 (6 bases). V lost 6 bases and J 2 bases, leaving 16 bases between the germline ends. Germline CDR1 SQVTM, CDR2 ANQGSEA. This CDR3 is built from 14 residues. The CDR3 protein is CSVVSGSTQETQYF. The CDR3 DNA is TGCAGCGTAGTTAGCGGTAGTACTCAAGAGACCCAGTACTTC.

The chain has TRBV12-3 or TRBV12-4 and TRBJ2-2; unclear D gene. Trimming removed 6 bases from V and 9 bases from J, with 8 bases in between. This CDR3 is built from 11 residues. The CDR3 spells CASSPSRELFF. CDR3 nucleotide sequence: TGTGCCAGCAGCCCCTCTCGGGAGCTGTTTTTT.

The chain links TRBV19 to TRBJ2-5; maybe TRBD1 (7 bases). The CDR3 loop spans 16 amino acids. With 1 base removed from V and 2 bases from J, the gap between germline ends came to 14 bases. Germline V lookup: CDR1 LNHDA, CDR2 SQIVND (reference sequence). Here the CDR3 DNA reads TGTGCCAGTAGTATAGTCCAGGGGGGACCTCAAGAGACCCAGTACTTC. Its protein is CASSIVQGGPQETQYF.